This T cell receptor (beta chain) appears in the sequencing data of a study of blood T cell repertoires in COVID-19. Study details: Italy, Spain and the United States were the sources of the convalescent and acute COVID-19 samples. The cDNA or gDNA used as material had been derived from T cells, B-cell-depleted T cells, or PBMCs.

Germline V gene data show CDR1 as MNHNY and CDR2 as SVGAGI (reference sequence). The ends lost 7 bases at V and 3 bases at J; junction bases unmatched: 14. This CDR3 spans 16 amino acids. In the study's own analysis: Counts of nucleated cells, estimated from reference gene primer amplification, were obtained. TCRdb's table, derived via immunoSEQ multiplex PCR, lists solely in-frame clones and lacks some. That table furnishes V, J and clone size, whereas the DNA furnished D and trimming. The sample shows just over 90,000 clones, approximately 86% of them seen only once. The rearrangement joins TRBV6-6 to TRBJ1-2; the match to TRBD1 covers 7 bases. The origin of this receptor is a woman of 80 years or more with acute or convalescent COVID-19. The sample was peripheral blood. CDR3 region: CASIRSSGTAYYGYTF. The CDR3 DNA sequence: TGTGCCAGCATTCGATCTTCCGGGACAGCCTACTATGGCTACACCTTC.